A selection of T cell receptor beta chains follows, all from one sample in a study of blood T cell repertoires in COVID-19. Method: immunoSEQ multiplex PCR; TCRdb's copy keeps in-frame clones and lacks some. Here the sample spans approximately 150,000 clones, 75% to 90% being singletons. What was sequenced was peripheral blood. These receptors were taken from a man between 18 and 35 years old with COVID-19, enrolled during active disease. Both conserved end residues are part of each CDR3. The D gene is left open where the match is weak. Clone size is not always given. Where it is, it says once, few, many or a class for expanded clones.

cdr3_aa cdr3_nt clone_size v_call d_call j_call
CATSRAAVGGRSAGYTF TGTGCCACCAGCAGAGCGGCGGTGGGGGGACGGTCCGCGGGCTACACCTTC . TRBV15 . TRBJ1-2
CASSSGEGPIYEQYF TGTGCCAGCAGCTCGGGGGAGGGACCAATCTACGAGCAGTACTTC . TRBV11-2 TRBD2 TRBJ2-7
CASNLLARAGELFF TGTGCCAGCAATTTACTAGCGAGAGCCGGGGAGCTGTTTTTT . TRBV6-5 TRBD2 TRBJ2-2
CASSYLAGTDGYTF TGTGCCAGCAGTTATCTGGCGGGGACGGATGGCTACACCTTC . TRBV6-5 . TRBJ1-2
CASSRSAPAGTGELFF TGTGCCAGCAGTCGGTCAGCACCGGCGGGGACCGGGGAGCTGTTTTTT . TRBV6-2/TRBV6-3 . TRBJ2-2
CASSFQGSIQYF TGTGCCAGCAGCTTTCAGGGCAGCATTCAGTACTTC . TRBV5-6 . TRBJ2-4
CASSVGGGDPPQETQYF TGTGCCAGTAGTGTCGGTGGGGGGGATCCCCCTCAAGAGACCCAGTACTTC . TRBV19 TRBD2 TRBJ2-5
CASSFPGVSPLHF TGTGCCAGCAGCTTCCCCGGGGTCTCACCCCTCCACTTT . TRBV5-6 . TRBJ1-6
CASATGLAARHTQYF TGTGCCAGCGCGACAGGACTAGCGGCCCGGCATACGCAGTATTTT once TRBV19 TRBD2 TRBJ2-3
CASSPAWTNYEQYF TGTGCCAGTAGTCCAGCATGGACTAACTACGAGCAGTACTTC . TRBV19 . TRBJ2-7
CASSVRSGGTGELFF TGTGCCAGCAGCGTAAGGAGTGGCGGCACCGGGGAGCTGTTTTTT . TRBV9 . TRBJ2-2
CASSDPGTSGRKTDTQYF TGTGCCAGCAGTGATCCCGGGACTAGCGGGAGAAAAACAGATACGCAGTATTTT . TRBV25-1 TRBD2 TRBJ2-3
CASSSLIRTSGRGEQYF TGTGCCAGCAGCTCCTTGATCAGGACTAGCGGGAGAGGCGAGCAGTACTTC . TRBV7-6 TRBD2 TRBJ2-7
CASSYSGQGWGETQYF TGTGCCAGCAGTTACTCGGGACAGGGATGGGGAGAGACCCAGTACTTC . TRBV6-6 TRBD1 TRBJ2-5
CASSLGTRRRYF TGTGCCAGCAGCTTGGGGACTCGAAGAAGGTACTTC . TRBV5-6 . TRBJ2-7
CASRPGQGADSPLHF TGTGCCAGCAGACCGGGACAGGGGGCGGACTCACCCCTCCACTTT few TRBV5-4 TRBD1 TRBJ1-6
CASSVGPRSGGQAFF TGTGCCAGCAGCGTAGGGCCCCGAAGCGGGGGGCAAGCTTTCTTT . TRBV9 . TRBJ1-1
CATSGAPTYNEQFF TGTGCCACCAGTGGGGCGCCTACCTACAATGAGCAGTTCTTC . TRBV24-1 . TRBJ2-1
CASSFKLLAGGTTDTQYF TGTGCCAGCAGCTTTAAATTACTAGCGGGAGGGACCACAGATACGCAGTATTTT . TRBV5-4 TRBD2 TRBJ2-3
CSASPGLGQYF TGCAGTGCTAGTCCGGGTTTGGGGCAGTACTTC few TRBV20-1 . TRBJ2-7
CASRLAGPYEQYF TGTGCCAGCAGACTAGCGGGACCCTACGAGCAGTACTTC . TRBV27 TRBD2 TRBJ2-7
CASNRGSGANVLTF TGCGCCAGCAACCGAGGTTCTGGGGCCAACGTCCTGACTTTC . TRBV4-1 . TRBJ2-6
CASSFYGTGDYEQYF TGTGCCAGCAGCTTTTATGGGACAGGGGACTACGAGCAGTACTTC . TRBV5-6 TRBD1 TRBJ2-7
CASSIRATNEKLLF TGTGCCAGCTCAATCAGGGCAACTAATGAAAAACTGCTTTTT . TRBV19 . TRBJ1-4
CASSQLTAYEQYF TGTGCCAGCAGCCAATTGACTGCCTACGAGCAGTACTTC . TRBV16 . TRBJ2-7
CAIQLAGADTQYF TGTGCCATCCAACTAGCGGGAGCGGATACGCAGTATTTT once TRBV10-3 TRBD2 TRBJ2-3
CATSRDLALYDGYTF TGTGCCACCAGCAGAGATTTAGCACTTTACGATGGCTACACCTTC once TRBV15 . TRBJ1-2
CASSLEIFEQYF TGTGCCAGCAGTTTAGAGATTTTCGAGCAGTACTTC . TRBV28 . TRBJ2-7
CASSPWGGWDSPLHF TGTGCCAGCTCACCCTGGGGGGGGTGGGATTCACCCCTCCACTTT . TRBV18 . TRBJ1-6
CASSFSIWTSGRNTGELFF TGTGCCAGCAGTTTTTCCATTTGGACTAGCGGAAGGAACACCGGGGAGCTGTTTTTT once TRBV27 TRBD2 TRBJ2-2
CASSTYPNTGELFF TGTGCCAGCAGCACTTACCCGAACACCGGGGAGCTGTTTTTT . TRBV7-9 . TRBJ2-2
CASSGPDTSYNEQFF TGTGCCAGCAGTGGGCCAGACACCTCCTACAATGAGCAGTTCTTC . TRBV2 . TRBJ2-1
CASSFNAGLRETQYF TGTGCCAGCAGCTTCAACGCCGGACTGCGGGAGACCCAGTACTTC . TRBV11-3 . TRBJ2-5